Below are 5 T cell receptor beta chains sequenced from a single sample in a study of primary melanoma T cells and metastatic recurrence. Produced via immunoSEQ multiplex PCR; TCRdb's table is partial and in-frame only. The sample includes 320 or so clones, around 82% of them seen just once. Material: melanoma tumor tissue. Receptors originate from a human donor with melanoma.

The rearrangement uses TRBV5-1 and TRBJ1-6, with D hard to call. Germline V gene lookup returns CDR1 SGHRS and CDR2 YFSETQ. The CDR3 totals 16 residues. The V and J ends lost 0 bases and 7 bases respectively, with 14 bases between them. CDR3 amino acids: CASSLALGGPNSPLHF. The CDR3 DNA follows: TGCGCCAGCAGCTTGGCCCTCGGAGGGCCCAATTCACCCCTCCACTTT.

V usage is TRBV1 and J usage is TRBJ2-7; the table's D call of TRBD1 was not tested on the DNA. TRBV1 is listed as a pseudogene. This CDR3 region has 17 residues. The chain's CDR3 is CASSQDLTDYSSYEQYF. DNA of the CDR3: TGCGCCAGCAGCCAAGATCTAACGGATTACAGCTCCTACGAGCAGTACTTC.

This clone has a handful of counts. The V call is TRBV18, the J call TRBJ2-1; 10 positions agree with TRBD2. CDR1 is KGHSH, CDR2 LQKENI, per germline. Trimming cost V 3 bases and J 4 bases; bases outside gene matches: 12. The CDR3 spans 18 residues. CDR3 loop: CASSPGLAGVMGYNEQFF. CDR3 bases: TGTGCCAGCTCACCGGGGCTAGCGGGAGTAATGGGTTACAATGAGCAGTTCTTC.

The chain has TRBV25-1 and TRBJ2-1, with D tentatively TRBD2 (6 bases). Germline CDR1 and CDR2: MGHDK and SYGVNS. The CDR3 extends over 15 amino acids. V was clipped by 8 bases and J by 0 bases, with 14 bases between them. The CDR3 sequence: CASHPHGSSYNEQFF. CDR3 coding DNA: TGTGCCAGCCACCCCCACGGGAGCTCCTACAATGAGCAGTTCTTC.

The rearrangement uses TRBV18 and TRBJ2-4, with 7 bases that match TRBD1. Germline CDR1 KGHSH, CDR2 LQKENI. The CDR3 is 15 amino acids. After removal of 3 bases from V and 5 bases from J, the junction contained 7 bases not matched to a gene. Here the CDR3 reads CASSPSNRGQNIQYF. In DNA, the CDR3 is TGTGCCAGCTCACCCTCAAACAGGGGCCAAAACATTCAGTACTTC. Based on the CDR3 plus reference TRBV18 and TRBJ2-4, the full variable domain is NAGVMQNPRHLVRRRGQEARLRCSPMKGHSHVYWYRQLPEEGLKFMVYLQKENIIDESGMPKERFSAEFPKEGPSILRIQQVVRGDSAAYFCASSPSNRGQNIQYFGAGTRLSVL.